These T cell receptor beta chains were read from a single sample in a study of T cell responses to AZD1222 COVID-19 vaccine. Clones were sequenced by immunoSEQ multiplex PCR, and TCRdb holds only the in-frame ones, with some missing. The data show 200,000 to 300,000 clones, over 90% seen once. Sequencing was performed on peripheral blood, taken on day 0 of AZD1222 vaccination. All receptors derive from an adult in good health. Both conserved end residues are part of each CDR3. D genes are given only for firm matches. Clone size is not always given. Where it is, it says once, few, many or a class for expanded clones.

>NA|TRBV7-6|TRBJ2-5|NA
CASSFGGGGQETQYF
>TRBD1|TRBV24-1|TRBJ2-7|NA
CATSDSGTGKHEQYF
>NA|TRBV28|TRBJ2-7|NA
CASRPSGSYEQYF
>TRBD1|TRBV18|TRBJ2-7|NA
CASSPGQGAYEQYF
>NA|TRBV27|TRBJ2-1|NA
CASSLEGGEQFF
>NA|TRBV2|TRBJ2-2|NA
CASSAATPNTGELFF
>TRBD2|TRBV7-2|TRBJ2-7|NA
CASSLGGREGSYEQYF
>TRBD1|TRBV3-1/TRBV3-2|TRBJ2-2|NA
CASSRGAGGHGELFF
>NA|TRBV6-2/TRBV6-3|TRBJ2-7|NA
CASSLPPRAYYEQYF
>NA|TRBV9|TRBJ1-6|NA
CASTQTGAGSPLHF
>TRBD2|TRBV11-2|TRBJ2-7|NA
CASSLALRTSGGSTYEQYF
>NA|TRBV12-3/TRBV12-4|TRBJ2-5|NA
CASSPQETQYF
>NA|TRBV7-9|TRBJ1-1|NA
CASSFTGQKYGRNTEAFF
>NA|TRBV5-1|TRBJ2-2|NA
CASSLGDTGELFF
>NA|TRBV11-3|TRBJ2-2|NA
CASSHLDTGELFF
>NA|TRBV15|TRBJ2-2|NA
CATKGKPANTGELFF
>NA|TRBV28|TRBJ2-7|NA
CASSPGDNSYEQYF
>NA|TRBV19|TRBJ1-4|NA
CASRRDAEKLFF
>NA|TRBV6-5|TRBJ1-2|NA
CASSNTGRLVGYTF
>TRBD1|TRBV18|TRBJ1-5|NA
CASSPQGVNQPQHF
>NA|TRBV11-2|TRBJ2-7|NA
CASSPGTDYEQYF
>NA|TRBV7-3|TRBJ2-6|NA
CASSLTVGAGANVLTF
>NA|TRBV7-2|TRBJ1-1|once
CASSLEEGLGAFF
>TRBD1|TRBV19|TRBJ2-6|NA
CASSGRDRVSGANVLTF
>NA|TRBV6-5|TRBJ1-5|NA
CASSYGTYQPQHF
>TRBD2|TRBV18|TRBJ2-1|NA
CASSPSGEYNEQFF
>NA|TRBV5-1|TRBJ2-3|NA
CASSMAPSGTDTQYF
>NA|TRBV27|TRBJ2-3|NA
CAQPVPDF
>TRBD2|TRBV5-4|TRBJ2-7|NA
CASSFQPGTSRYEQYF
>NA|TRBV6-5|TRBJ1-6|NA
CASSHQRNSPLHF
>NA|TRBV3-1/TRBV3-2|TRBJ1-3|NA
CASSRAGSTGNTIYF
>NA|TRBV28|TRBJ2-1|NA
CASSLLVVEQFF
>NA|TRBV4-3|TRBJ2-3|NA
CASSQRLASGTDTQYF
>TRBD1|TRBV24-1|TRBJ2-7|NA
CATSDPGTGVHEQYF
>TRBD1|TRBV4-1|TRBJ1-5|NA
CASSPRGQGVQPQHF